This is a list of T cell receptor beta chains from one sample in a study of T cell responses to AZD1222 COVID-19 vaccine. The assay was immunoSEQ multiplex PCR, and TCRdb's table has in-frame clones only and misses some. The profile shows approximately 100,000 clones, just under 90% of them singletons. Sequenced here: peripheral blood, sampled on day 0 of AZD1222 vaccination. The receptors were gathered from an adult in good health. The CDR3 runs from the conserved cysteine through the conserved F or W. The order of the fields is V gene, J gene, D gene, clone size, CDR3 DNA, CDR3 protein. A D gene is named only where the DNA matches it firmly. Clone size is not always given. Where it is, it says once, few, many or a class for expanded clones.

V gene: TRBV27
J gene: TRBJ1-1
D gene: TRBD1
clone size: .
CDR3 DNA: TGTGCCAGCAGTCCCCTTGACAGGGGTGAAGCTTTCTTT
CDR3 protein: CASSPLDRGEAFF

V gene: TRBV4-2
J gene: TRBJ1-5
D gene: .
clone size: .
CDR3 DNA: TGTGCCAGCAGCCAAGACGGAAGCAATCAGCCCCAGCATTTT
CDR3 protein: CASSQDGSNQPQHF

V gene: TRBV19
J gene: TRBJ1-1
D gene: .
clone size: .
CDR3 DNA: TGTGCCAGTGGACAGCAGCCAAACACTGAAGCTTTCTTT
CDR3 protein: CASGQQPNTEAFF

V gene: TRBV11-2
J gene: TRBJ1-6
D gene: TRBD1
clone size: .
CDR3 DNA: TGTGCCAGCAGCGCTACTCCCCGACAGGGTAGCTCCTATAATTCACCCCTCCACTTT
CDR3 protein: CASSATPRQGSSYNSPLHF

V gene: TRBV11-2
J gene: TRBJ1-2
D gene: TRBD1
clone size: .
CDR3 DNA: TGTGCCAGCAGCCCGACAGGGGCCTATGGCTACACCTTC
CDR3 protein: CASSPTGAYGYTF

V gene: TRBV2
J gene: TRBJ1-1
D gene: TRBD1
clone size: .
CDR3 DNA: TGTGCCAGCAGCTCCTTAACAGGGGGGGTTGAAGCTTTCTTT
CDR3 protein: CASSSLTGGVEAFF

V gene: TRBV6-5
J gene: TRBJ1-1
D gene: .
clone size: .
CDR3 DNA: TGTGCCAGCCTAAGCTCGATGAACACTGAAGCTTTCTTT
CDR3 protein: CASLSSMNTEAFF

V gene: TRBV7-9
J gene: TRBJ2-7
D gene: TRBD1
clone size: .
CDR3 DNA: TGTGCCAGCGCCCTGGGACAGTCAATCTCCTACGAGCAGTACTTC
CDR3 protein: CASALGQSISYEQYF

V gene: TRBV6-2/TRBV6-3
J gene: TRBJ1-5
D gene: .
clone size: .
CDR3 DNA: TGTGCCAGCAGTCCCTCGGGCGGTCAGCCCCAGCATTTT
CDR3 protein: CASSPSGGQPQHF

V gene: TRBV7-2
J gene: TRBJ1-5
D gene: .
clone size: .
CDR3 DNA: TGTGCCAGCAGCTTCGGCAGGGCTCCTGGCCAGCCCCAGCATTTT
CDR3 protein: CASSFGRAPGQPQHF

V gene: TRBV13
J gene: TRBJ1-1
D gene: .
clone size: .
CDR3 DNA: TGTGCCAGCAGCTTTGCAGCGAACACTGAAGCTTTCTTT
CDR3 protein: CASSFAANTEAFF

V gene: TRBV6-6
J gene: TRBJ1-1
D gene: .
clone size: .
CDR3 DNA: TGTGCCAGCAGTGGGAAGGGGCGAGCTTTCTTT
CDR3 protein: CASSGKGRAFF

V gene: TRBV2
J gene: TRBJ1-2
D gene: .
clone size: .
CDR3 DNA: TGTGCCAGCAGCGCCACCGGGACCACCTATGGCTACACCTTC
CDR3 protein: CASSATGTTYGYTF

V gene: TRBV6-5
J gene: TRBJ1-3
D gene: TRBD1
clone size: .
CDR3 DNA: TGTGCCAGCAGTATGGACAGGGGGGCTGGAAACACCATATATTTT
CDR3 protein: CASSMDRGAGNTIYF

V gene: TRBV5-1
J gene: TRBJ1-1
D gene: TRBD1
clone size: .
CDR3 DNA: TGCGCCAGCAGCTCGGACAGGGGTCTTAACACTGAAGCTTTCTTT
CDR3 protein: CASSSDRGLNTEAFF

V gene: TRBV3-1/TRBV3-2
J gene: TRBJ1-1
D gene: .
clone size: once
CDR3 DNA: TGTGCCAGCAGCCAAGGTCTAAAGAACACTGAAGCTTTCTTT
CDR3 protein: CASSQGLKNTEAFF

V gene: TRBV18
J gene: TRBJ1-3
D gene: TRBD1
clone size: .
CDR3 DNA: TGTGCCAGCTCACCACCAACGGGACAGGGAAACACCATATATTTT
CDR3 protein: CASSPPTGQGNTIYF

V gene: TRBV12-2
J gene: TRBJ2-7
D gene: .
clone size: .
CDR3 DNA: TGTGCAAGTCGCTTACGACCAAAAAGCTCCTACGAGCAGTACTTC
CDR3 protein: CASRLRPKSSYEQYF

V gene: TRBV18
J gene: TRBJ1-6
D gene: TRBD1
clone size: .
CDR3 DNA: TGTGCCAGCTCACCTCGGGACAGGGGGCAAAATTCACCCCTCCACTTT
CDR3 protein: CASSPRDRGQNSPLHF

V gene: TRBV14
J gene: TRBJ2-7
D gene: .
clone size: .
CDR3 DNA: TGTGCCAGCAGCCAAGTTCGGTTGGGGGAGCAGTACTTC
CDR3 protein: CASSQVRLGEQYF

V gene: TRBV3-1/TRBV3-2
J gene: TRBJ1-2
D gene: .
clone size: .
CDR3 DNA: TGTGCCAGCAGCCGTCAACAGGGTCCTGCGGGCTACACCTTC
CDR3 protein: CASSRQQGPAGYTF

V gene: TRBV29-1
J gene: TRBJ1-2
D gene: TRBD1
clone size: .
CDR3 DNA: TGCAGCGCCGATAGACAGGGGTTAGGCTACACCTTC
CDR3 protein: CSADRQGLGYTF